This is a list of T cell receptor beta chains from one sample in a study of T cell changes during pregnancy in multiple sclerosis. Generated by immunoSEQ multiplex PCR, the TCRdb table keeps only in-frame clones and is missing some. The table has some 49,000 clones, around 91% seen once. Here the sequenced sample was CD4+ T cells from peripheral blood mononuclear cells, taken in the second trimester of pregnancy. The source is a female donor in good health, enrolled as a control in a pregnancy study. The CDR3 runs from the conserved cysteine through the conserved F or W. Each record gives: V gene, D gene, J gene, clone size, CDR3 protein, CDR3 DNA. D genes are given only for firm matches. Size is omitted from some rows. Given values are once, few, many or a class for expanded clones.

V gene: TRBV21-1
D gene: NA
J gene: TRBJ2-1
clone size: once
CDR3 protein: CASSKVREGSHPNEQFF
CDR3 DNA: TGTGCCAGCAGCAAAGTCAGGGAGGGATCGCACCCCAATGAGCAGTTCTTC

V gene: TRBV29-1
D gene: NA
J gene: TRBJ2-6
clone size: NA
CDR3 protein: CSVVGVRQSGANVLTF
CDR3 DNA: TGCAGCGTTGTAGGGGTTCGACAATCTGGGGCCAACGTCCTGACTTTC

V gene: TRBV14
D gene: NA
J gene: TRBJ1-2
clone size: NA
CDR3 protein: CASSQAGTNSYGYTF
CDR3 DNA: TGTGCCAGCAGCCAAGCGGGGACAAATAGTTATGGCTACACCTTC

V gene: TRBV5-4
D gene: TRBD1
J gene: TRBJ2-3
clone size: NA
CDR3 protein: CASSSSGTGGLDTQYF
CDR3 DNA: TGTGCCAGCAGCTCTTCCGGGACAGGGGGCTTGGATACGCAGTATTTT

V gene: TRBV30
D gene: NA
J gene: TRBJ1-1
clone size: NA
CDR3 protein: CACSYGRLNTEAFF
CDR3 DNA: TGTGCCTGCTCGTACGGGAGGTTGAACACTGAAGCTTTCTTT

V gene: TRBV19
D gene: NA
J gene: TRBJ2-1
clone size: NA
CDR3 protein: CASSRRLQLNNEQFF
CDR3 DNA: TGTGCCAGTAGTCGTCGGTTACAGCTAAACAATGAGCAGTTCTTC

V gene: TRBV19
D gene: TRBD1
J gene: TRBJ2-1
clone size: NA
CDR3 protein: CASSIGPRGNEQFF
CDR3 DNA: TGTGCCAGTAGTATCGGCCCCAGGGGGAATGAGCAGTTCTTC

V gene: TRBV6-1
D gene: NA
J gene: TRBJ2-3
clone size: NA
CDR3 protein: CASSERPYSNQPQYF
CDR3 DNA: TGTGCCAGCAGTGAACGCCCCTATAGCAATCAGCCCCAGTATTTT

V gene: TRBV9
D gene: NA
J gene: TRBJ1-4
clone size: NA
CDR3 protein: CASSVEGDVGNEKLFF
CDR3 DNA: TGTGCCAGCAGCGTAGAGGGGGACGTAGGAAATGAAAAACTGTTTTTT

V gene: TRBV4-2
D gene: NA
J gene: TRBJ1-1
clone size: NA
CDR3 protein: CASSPGQASTEAFF
CDR3 DNA: TGTGCCAGCAGCCCCGGACAAGCCTCTACTGAAGCTTTCTTT

V gene: TRBV2
D gene: TRBD2
J gene: TRBJ2-2
clone size: NA
CDR3 protein: CASSEFGGANTGELFF
CDR3 DNA: TGTGCCAGCAGTGAATTCGGGGGGGCGAACACCGGGGAGCTGTTTTTT

V gene: TRBV30
D gene: NA
J gene: TRBJ1-2
clone size: NA
CDR3 protein: CAWSVGDGYTF
CDR3 DNA: TGTGCCTGGAGTGTAGGGGATGGCTACACCTTC

V gene: TRBV9
D gene: TRBD1
J gene: TRBJ2-2
clone size: once
CDR3 protein: CASSVEGQGAMFF
CDR3 DNA: TGTGCCAGCAGCGTAGAAGGTCAGGGGGCGATGTTTTTT

V gene: TRBV6-6
D gene: NA
J gene: TRBJ1-2
clone size: once
CDR3 protein: CASSYSPGGYYGYTF
CDR3 DNA: TGTGCCAGCAGTTACTCGCCGGGAGGGTACTATGGCTACACCTTC

V gene: TRBV6-1
D gene: NA
J gene: TRBJ2-1
clone size: NA
CDR3 protein: CASSERGSSYNEQFF
CDR3 DNA: TGTGCCAGCAGTGAACGGGGTAGCTCCTACAATGAGCAGTTCTTC

V gene: TRBV18
D gene: TRBD1
J gene: TRBJ1-5
clone size: NA
CDR3 protein: CASSPGTGDGQPQHF
CDR3 DNA: TGTGCCAGCTCGCCTGGGACAGGGGATGGTCAGCCCCAGCATTTT

V gene: TRBV19
D gene: NA
J gene: TRBJ1-4
clone size: NA
CDR3 protein: CASSKRSGTTNEKLFF
CDR3 DNA: TGTGCCAGTAGTAAGCGATCGGGAACGACTAATGAAAAACTGTTTTTT

V gene: TRBV10-3
D gene: NA
J gene: TRBJ1-1
clone size: NA
CDR3 protein: CAISVTDSNTEAFF
CDR3 DNA: TGTGCCATCAGCGTTACAGATTCGAACACTGAAGCTTTCTTT

V gene: TRBV11-2
D gene: TRBD1
J gene: TRBJ1-4
clone size: NA
CDR3 protein: CASSLGTVNEKLFF
CDR3 DNA: TGTGCCAGCAGCCTGGGGACAGTGAATGAAAAACTGTTTTTT

V gene: TRBV29-1
D gene: NA
J gene: TRBJ2-3
clone size: NA
CDR3 protein: CSVDLGSSF
CDR3 DNA: TGCAGCGTTGATCTCGGGAGCTCTTTT

V gene: TRBV7-2
D gene: TRBD1
J gene: TRBJ1-1
clone size: NA
CDR3 protein: CASTDRVSTEAFF
CDR3 DNA: TGTGCCAGCACAGACAGGGTTAGCACTGAAGCTTTCTTT

V gene: TRBV5-4
D gene: NA
J gene: TRBJ2-7
clone size: once
CDR3 protein: CASSPEVGAYEQYF
CDR3 DNA: TGTGCCAGCAGCCCGGAGGTTGGGGCCTACGAGCAGTACTTC

V gene: TRBV11-3
D gene: NA
J gene: TRBJ1-1
clone size: few
CDR3 protein: CASSLERLAAFF
CDR3 DNA: TGTGCCAGCAGCTTAGAGAGGTTGGCCGCTTTCTTT

V gene: TRBV23-1
D gene: NA
J gene: TRBJ1-5
clone size: NA
CDR3 protein: CASSQNSDSNQPQHF
CDR3 DNA: TGCGCCAGCAGTCAAAATTCAGATAGCAATCAGCCCCAGCATTTT

V gene: TRBV11-1
D gene: TRBD1
J gene: TRBJ1-1
clone size: NA
CDR3 protein: CASSWDRDTEAFF
CDR3 DNA: TGTGCCAGCAGCTGGGACAGGGACACTGAAGCTTTCTTT

V gene: TRBV19
D gene: TRBD1
J gene: TRBJ2-6
clone size: NA
CDR3 protein: CASSWTGAASGANVLTF
CDR3 DNA: TGTGCCAGTAGTTGGACAGGGGCTGCGTCTGGGGCCAACGTCCTGACTTTC

V gene: TRBV11-2
D gene: TRBD1
J gene: TRBJ1-6
clone size: NA
CDR3 protein: CASSPQQGGVKRSPLHF
CDR3 DNA: TGTGCCAGCAGCCCCCAACAGGGGGGAGTTAAGCGTTCACCCCTCCACTTT

V gene: TRBV7-3
D gene: TRBD2
J gene: TRBJ2-5
clone size: NA
CDR3 protein: CASSPFGGGKGETQYF
CDR3 DNA: TGTGCCAGCAGCCCGTTCGGGGGGGGAAAGGGGGAGACCCAGTACTTC

V gene: TRBV4-3
D gene: NA
J gene: TRBJ2-5
clone size: NA
CDR3 protein: CASSQDFSETQYF
CDR3 DNA: TGCGCCAGCAGCCAAGATTTTTCGGAGACCCAGTACTTC

V gene: TRBV7-9
D gene: NA
J gene: TRBJ1-2
clone size: NA
CDR3 protein: CASSLAGRDYGYTF
CDR3 DNA: TGTGCCAGCAGCTTAGCAGGACGGGATTATGGCTACACCTTC

V gene: TRBV30
D gene: TRBD2
J gene: TRBJ2-3
clone size: few
CDR3 protein: CAWRVGLVADTQYF
CDR3 DNA: TGTGCCTGGAGGGTCGGACTAGTGGCAGATACGCAGTATTTT

V gene: TRBV6-6
D gene: NA
J gene: TRBJ2-5
clone size: NA
CDR3 protein: CASSLGGQKKETQYF
CDR3 DNA: TGTGCCAGCAGCCTCGGGGGGCAGAAGAAAGAGACCCAGTACTTC

V gene: TRBV30
D gene: TRBD1
J gene: TRBJ1-2
clone size: NA
CDR3 protein: CAWSYRDRGYGSYTF
CDR3 DNA: TGTGCCTGGAGTTACCGGGACAGGGGATACGGGAGCTACACCTTC

V gene: TRBV4-1
D gene: NA
J gene: TRBJ2-7
clone size: NA
CDR3 protein: CASSQDRVTYEQYF
CDR3 DNA: TGCGCCAGCAGCCAAGACAGGGTAACCTACGAGCAGTACTTC

V gene: TRBV5-1
D gene: TRBD1
J gene: TRBJ2-7
clone size: NA
CDR3 protein: CASSFGTGGSYEQYF
CDR3 DNA: TGCGCCAGCAGCTTCGGGACAGGGGGATCCTACGAGCAGTACTTC

V gene: TRBV5-4
D gene: TRBD1
J gene: TRBJ2-3
clone size: NA
CDR3 protein: CASSLAGQGTDTQYF
CDR3 DNA: TGTGCCAGCAGCTTGGCGGGACAGGGTACAGATACGCAGTATTTT